These T cell receptor beta chains were read from a single sample in a study of blood T cell repertoires in COVID-19. Profiling relied on immunoSEQ multiplex PCR, and the TCRdb table lists in-frame clones only, not all of them. The profile shows about 160,000 clones, roughly 81% of them singletons. Specimen: peripheral blood. All receptors derive from a man aged 40-49 years with acute or convalescent COVID-19. Both conserved end residues are part of each CDR3. The D gene is left open where the match is weak. The size field is filled for only some rows; it gives once, few, many or a size class.

TRBJ1-5,-,TRBV7-2,-,CASSSLFDQPQHF,TGTGCCAGCAGCTCCCTCTTCGATCAGCCCCAGCATTTT
TRBJ1-5,-,TRBV6-1,TRBD1,CASSDARDSYSNQPQHF,TGTGCCAGCAGTGATGCCCGGGACAGTTATAGCAATCAGCCCCAGCATTTT
TRBJ1-2,-,TRBV7-2,-,CASSLGAYGYTF,TGTGCCAGCAGCTTGGGGGCATATGGCTACACCTTC
TRBJ2-7,-,TRBV6-1,TRBD1,CASSEEGTGGYEQYF,TGTGCCAGCAGTGAAGAGGGGACAGGGGGCTACGAGCAGTACTTC
TRBJ1-1,-,TRBV10-3,TRBD1,CAIAGGFNTEAFF,TGTGCCATAGCAGGGGGCTTTAACACTGAAGCTTTCTTT
TRBJ2-6,-,TRBV4-1,TRBD1,CASSPGQGAEGANVLTF,TGCGCCAGCAGCCCGGGACAGGGGGCGGAAGGGGCCAACGTCCTGACTTTC
TRBJ2-2,-,TRBV5-1,TRBD1,CASSAMTGRGELFF,TGCGCCAGCAGCGCAATGACAGGGCGCGGGGAGCTGTTTTTT
TRBJ1-6,-,TRBV18,TRBD1,CASSPLGRGRSPLHF,TGTGCCAGCTCACCACTCGGCAGGGGGAGGTCACCCCTCCACTTT
TRBJ2-7,-,TRBV29-1,-,CSVATGQRGVYEQYF,TGCAGCGTTGCAACAGGGCAACGGGGGGTCTACGAGCAGTACTTC
TRBJ2-7,-,TRBV29-1,TRBD1,CSVETGKGEQYF,TGCAGCGTTGAGACAGGGAAGGGCGAGCAGTACTTC
TRBJ1-2,-,TRBV25-1,TRBD1,CASSEDRDYGYTF,TGTGCCAGCAGTGAGGACAGGGACTATGGCTACACCTTC
TRBJ1-4,few,TRBV21-1,-,CASSGRDPGALNEKLFF,TGTGCCAGCAGCGGCAGGGATCCAGGCGCTCTTAATGAAAAACTGTTTTTT
TRBJ2-5,-,TRBV3-1/TRBV3-2,-,CASSQDPSERETQYF,TGTGCCAGCAGCCAAGATCCGAGTGAGAGGGAGACCCAGTACTTC
TRBJ1-1,once,TRBV6-5,-,CASSYSIGGNTEAFF,TGTGCCAGCAGTTACTCGATAGGCGGGAACACTGAAGCTTTCTTT
TRBJ2-3,-,TRBV7-9,TRBD2,CASSLGGGRGSTDTQYF,TGTGCCAGCAGCTTAGGAGGAGGGCGGGGGAGCACAGATACGCAGTATTTT
TRBJ1-4,-,TRBV6-5,-,CASSYSKMGLEKLFF,TGTGCCAGCAGTTACTCGAAAATGGGCTTGGAAAAACTGTTTTTT
TRBJ1-1,-,TRBV6-5,-,CASSFALQGKAFF,TGTGCCAGCAGCTTCGCCCTACAGGGAAAAGCTTTCTTT
TRBJ2-7,-,TRBV7-9,-,CASSSENSVAYEQYF,TGTGCCAGCAGCTCCGAGAATAGCGTCGCCTACGAGCAGTACTTC
TRBJ2-7,-,TRBV15,TRBD2,CATSRSSGGYYEQYF,TGTGCCACCAGCAGATCTAGCGGGGGCTACTACGAGCAGTACTTC
TRBJ1-6,-,TRBV10-3,TRBD1,CAITNGGTAGNSPLHF,TGTGCCATCACCAACGGCGGGACAGCGGGCAATTCACCCCTCCACTTT
TRBJ1-5,-,TRBV19,TRBD1,CASSISGQGLRPQHF,TGTGCCAGTAGTATCTCGGGACAGGGACTCAGGCCCCAGCATTTT
TRBJ2-1,-,TRBV5-1,-,CASSLGGAAYNEQFF,TGCGCCAGCTCACTGGGGGGTGCCGCCTACAATGAGCAGTTCTTC
TRBJ2-3,-,TRBV24-1,-,CATSDPRGAGDTQYF,TGTGCCACCAGTGATCCCAGGGGGGCCGGGGATACGCAGTATTTT
TRBJ1-3,-,TRBV7-9,TRBD1,CASSQGTGGNTIYF,TGTGCCAGCAGCCAGGGGACAGGTGGAAACACCATATATTTT
TRBJ1-5,-,TRBV10-2,TRBD1,CATRGGTGNNQPQHF,TGCGCCACAAGGGGAGGGACAGGGAACAATCAGCCCCAGCATTTT
TRBJ1-2,-,TRBV9,TRBD1,CASSVGQAPRGYTF,TGTGCCAGCAGCGTGGGACAGGCCCCCCGGGGCTACACCTTC
TRBJ1-6,once,TRBV18,-,CASSPLRAGDSPLHF,TGTGCCAGCTCACCACTGAGGGCAGGGGATTCACCCCTCCACTTT
TRBJ1-2,-,TRBV3-1/TRBV3-2,TRBD1,CASSQEAMTGMYGYTF,TGTGCCAGCAGCCAAGAGGCCATGACAGGGATGTATGGCTACACCTTC
TRBJ1-1,-,TRBV6-5,TRBD1,CASTPTTGGTEAFF,TGTGCCAGCACGCCTACGACAGGGGGCACTGAAGCTTTCTTT
TRBJ2-3,-,TRBV12-3/TRBV12-4,-,CASSFEGTDTQYF,TGTGCCAGCAGTTTCGAGGGCACAGATACGCAGTATTTT
TRBJ2-1,-,TRBV2,TRBD1,CASSNRNRGINNEQFF,TGTGCCAGCAGTAACCGGAACAGGGGTATAAACAATGAGCAGTTCTTC
TRBJ1-4,-,TRBV2,-,CASKRESGEKLFF,TGTGCCAGCAAGCGCGAAAGCGGAGAAAAACTGTTTTTT
TRBJ1-2,-,TRBV19,-,CASSNSYYGYTF,TGTGCCAGTAGTAACAGCTACTATGGCTACACCTTC
TRBJ2-3,-,TRBV3-1/TRBV3-2,TRBD2,CASSLPAGDTQYF,TGTGCCAGCAGCCTTCCAGCGGGGGATACGCAGTATTTT
TRBJ1-2,-,TRBV5-6,-,CASSSPDGHTGTYTF,TGTGCCAGCAGCTCCCCCGACGGCCACACAGGGACCTACACCTTC
TRBJ2-2,-,TRBV6-1,TRBD2,CASSPGGNTGELFF,TGTGCCAGCAGTCCGGGAGGGAACACCGGGGAGCTGTTTTTT
TRBJ1-2,-,TRBV19,TRBD1,CASSKGTVYGYTF,TGTGCCAGTAGTAAAGGGACAGTCTATGGCTACACCTTC
TRBJ1-1,-,TRBV10-3,-,CASREHLIENTEAFF,TGTGCCTCCAGGGAACACTTAATTGAGAACACTGAAGCTTTCTTT
TRBJ1-2,-,TRBV5-6,-,CASSPPDGGYTF,TGTGCCAGCAGCCCGCCAGATGGTGGCTACACCTTC
TRBJ2-7,-,TRBV19,-,CASSIDGFYEQYF,TGTGCCAGTAGTATAGATGGCTTCTACGAGCAGTACTTC
TRBJ1-2,-,TRBV7-8,TRBD1,CASSSRTGDGYTF,TGTGCCAGCAGCTCCCGGACAGGGGATGGCTACACCTTC
TRBJ1-4,-,TRBV10-3,TRBD1,CAVGTGPNEKLFF,TGTGCCGTAGGGACAGGCCCTAATGAAAAACTGTTTTTT
TRBJ2-1,-,TRBV10-3,-,CAISDQLLAQFF,TGTGCCATCAGTGACCAACTTCTAGCGCAGTTCTTC
TRBJ1-1,-,TRBV2,TRBD1,CASRTGEGFLSAFF,TGTGCCAGCAGGACAGGGGAGGGGTTTCTTTCAGCTTTCTTT
TRBJ2-2,-,TRBV9,-,CASNEGEQKNTGELFF,TGTGCCAGCAACGAGGGGGAACAGAAGAACACCGGGGAGCTGTTTTTT
TRBJ2-7,-,TRBV10-3,-,CAISPQGSYEQYF,TGTGCCATCAGTCCCCAGGGTTCCTACGAGCAGTACTTC
TRBJ1-5,few,TRBV7-2,-,CASSLTGGDQPQHF,TGTGCCAGCAGCTTAACGGGGGGGGATCAGCCCCAGCATTTT
TRBJ1-2,-,TRBV30,-,CAWIYTGSQGYTF,TGTGCCTGGATATACACAGGGTCGCAGGGCTACACCTTC
TRBJ2-7,-,TRBV7-2,TRBD1,CASSLAAGGAYYEQYF,TGTGCCAGCAGCTTAGCGGCAGGGGGCGCGTACTACGAGCAGTACTTC
TRBJ1-2,-,TRBV30,-,CASLKGPGLTGGYTF,TGTGCCTCACTAAAGGGCCCCGGGCTTACGGGAGGCTACACCTTC
TRBJ2-7,once,TRBV29-1,-,CSAQASYEQYF,TGCAGCGCTCAGGCCAGTTACGAGCAGTACTTC
TRBJ1-6,-,TRBV6-4,-,CASRGCWVWVKNSPLHF,TGTGCCAGCCGGGGATGTTGGGTGTGGGTTAAAAATTCACCCCTCCACTTT
TRBJ2-1,-,TRBV19,TRBD2,CATRGSGGAWAMDEQFF,TGTGCCACCAGGGGTAGCGGGGGGGCCTGGGCTATGGATGAGCAGTTCTTC
TRBJ2-5,once,TRBV18,TRBD2,CASSPPGLAGGLGETQYF,TGTGCCAGCTCACCACCGGGACTAGCGGGGGGGCTCGGAGAGACCCAGTACTTC